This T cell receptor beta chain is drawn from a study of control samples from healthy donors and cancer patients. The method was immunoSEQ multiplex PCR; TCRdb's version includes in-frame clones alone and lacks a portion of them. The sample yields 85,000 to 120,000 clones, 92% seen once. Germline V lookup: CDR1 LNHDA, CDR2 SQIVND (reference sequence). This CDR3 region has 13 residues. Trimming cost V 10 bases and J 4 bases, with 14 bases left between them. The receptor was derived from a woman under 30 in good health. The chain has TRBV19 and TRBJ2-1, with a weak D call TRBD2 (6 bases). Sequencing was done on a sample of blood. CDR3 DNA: TGTGCCACAGCTAGCGTAATGTACAATGAGCAGTTCTTC. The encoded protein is CATASVMYNEQFF.